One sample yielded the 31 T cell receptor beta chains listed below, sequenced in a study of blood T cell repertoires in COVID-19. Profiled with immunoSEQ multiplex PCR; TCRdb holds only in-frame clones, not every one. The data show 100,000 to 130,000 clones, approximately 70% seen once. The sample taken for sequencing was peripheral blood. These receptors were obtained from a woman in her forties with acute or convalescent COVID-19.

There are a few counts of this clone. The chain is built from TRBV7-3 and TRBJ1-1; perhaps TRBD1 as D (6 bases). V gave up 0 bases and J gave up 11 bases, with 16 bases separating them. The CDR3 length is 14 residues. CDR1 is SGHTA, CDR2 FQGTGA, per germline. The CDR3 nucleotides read TGTGCCAGCAGCTTAACGGGGGACATTTCCTCGGCTTTCTTT. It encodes CASSLTGDISSAFF.

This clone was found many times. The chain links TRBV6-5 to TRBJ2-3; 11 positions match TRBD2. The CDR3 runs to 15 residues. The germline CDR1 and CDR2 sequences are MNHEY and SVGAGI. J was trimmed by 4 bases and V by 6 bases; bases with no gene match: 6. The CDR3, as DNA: TGTGCCAGCAGACAGGGTAGCGGGGGGGCAGATACGCAGTATTTT. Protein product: CASRQGSGGADTQYF.

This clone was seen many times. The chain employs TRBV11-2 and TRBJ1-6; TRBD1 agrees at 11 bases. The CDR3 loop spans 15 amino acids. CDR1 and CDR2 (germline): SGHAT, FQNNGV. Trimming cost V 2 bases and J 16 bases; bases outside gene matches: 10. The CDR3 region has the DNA TGTGCCAGCAGCTTACCGGGGACAGGGGGAGTCAGGCTCCACTTT. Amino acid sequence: CASSLPGTGGVRLHF. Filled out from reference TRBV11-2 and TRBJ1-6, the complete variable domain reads EAGVAQSPRYKIIEKRQSVAFWCNPISGHATLYWYQQILGQGPKLLIQFQNNGVVDDSQLPKDRFSAERLKGVDSTLKIQPAKLEDSAVYLCASSLPGTGGVRLHFGNGTRLTVT.

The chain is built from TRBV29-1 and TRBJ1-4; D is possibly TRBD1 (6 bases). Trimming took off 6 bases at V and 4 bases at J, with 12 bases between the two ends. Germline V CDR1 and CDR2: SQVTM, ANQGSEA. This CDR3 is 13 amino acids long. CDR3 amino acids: CSVAGGFNEKLFF. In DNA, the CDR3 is TGCAGCGTCGCGGGGGGCTTTAATGAAAAACTGTTTTTT.

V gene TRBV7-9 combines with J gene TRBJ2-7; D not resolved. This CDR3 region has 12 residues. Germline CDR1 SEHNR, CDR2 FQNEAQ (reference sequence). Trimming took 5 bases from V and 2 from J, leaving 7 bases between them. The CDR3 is CASSVGPYEQYF. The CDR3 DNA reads TGTGCCAGCAGCGTGGGCCCCTACGAGCAGTACTTC.

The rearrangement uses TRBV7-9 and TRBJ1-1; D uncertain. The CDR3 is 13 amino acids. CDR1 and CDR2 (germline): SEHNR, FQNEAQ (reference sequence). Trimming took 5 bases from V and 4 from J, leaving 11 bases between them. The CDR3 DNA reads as TGTGCCAGCAGCCCCGGAGGAGGCACTGAAGCTTTCTTT. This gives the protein CASSPGGGTEAFF.

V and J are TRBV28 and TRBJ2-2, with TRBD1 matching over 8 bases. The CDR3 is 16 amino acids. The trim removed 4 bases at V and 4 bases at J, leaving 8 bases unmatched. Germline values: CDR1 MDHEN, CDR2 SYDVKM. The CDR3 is CASSSQGAWGTGELFF. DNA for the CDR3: TGTGCCAGCAGTTCCCAGGGGGCGTGGGGCACCGGGGAGCTGTTTTTT.

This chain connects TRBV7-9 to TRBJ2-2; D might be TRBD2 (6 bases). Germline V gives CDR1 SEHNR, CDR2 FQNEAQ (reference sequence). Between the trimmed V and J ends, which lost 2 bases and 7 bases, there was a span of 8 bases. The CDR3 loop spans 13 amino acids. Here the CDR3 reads CASSLLGGGELFF. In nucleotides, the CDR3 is TGTGCCAGCAGCTTACTCGGGGGCGGGGAGCTGTTTTTT.

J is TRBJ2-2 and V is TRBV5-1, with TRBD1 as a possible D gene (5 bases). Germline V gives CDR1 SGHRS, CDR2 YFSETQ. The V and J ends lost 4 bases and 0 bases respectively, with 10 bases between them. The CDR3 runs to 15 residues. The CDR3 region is CASSPQGTNTGELFF. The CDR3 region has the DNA TGCGCCAGCAGCCCCCAGGGCACGAACACCGGGGAGCTGTTTTTT.

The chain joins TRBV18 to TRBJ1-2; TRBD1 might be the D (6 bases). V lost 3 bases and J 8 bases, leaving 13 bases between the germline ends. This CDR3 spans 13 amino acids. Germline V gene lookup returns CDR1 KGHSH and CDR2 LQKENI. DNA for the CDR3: TGTGCCAGCTCACCGGACAGCCGGGCGGGCTACACCTTC. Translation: CASSPDSRAGYTF.

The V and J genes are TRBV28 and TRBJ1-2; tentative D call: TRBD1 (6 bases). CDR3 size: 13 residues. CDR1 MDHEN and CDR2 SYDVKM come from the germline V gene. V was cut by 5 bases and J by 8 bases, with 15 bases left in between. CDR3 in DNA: TGTGCCAGCAGTCTCACAGGGTTGCGCGGCTACACCTTC. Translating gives CASSLTGLRGYTF.

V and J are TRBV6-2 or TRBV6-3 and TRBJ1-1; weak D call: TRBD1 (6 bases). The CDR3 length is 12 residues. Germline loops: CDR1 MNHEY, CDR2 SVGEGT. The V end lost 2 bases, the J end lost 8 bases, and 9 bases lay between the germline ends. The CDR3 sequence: CASSYPQGEAFF. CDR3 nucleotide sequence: TGTGCCAGCAGTTACCCCCAGGGGGAAGCTTTCTTT.

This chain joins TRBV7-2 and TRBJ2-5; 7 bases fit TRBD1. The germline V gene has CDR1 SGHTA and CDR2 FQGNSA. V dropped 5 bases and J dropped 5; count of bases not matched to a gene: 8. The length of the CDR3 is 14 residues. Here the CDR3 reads CASSRRTGAETQYF. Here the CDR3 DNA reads TGTGCCAGCAGCAGGCGAACAGGGGCGGAGACCCAGTACTTC.

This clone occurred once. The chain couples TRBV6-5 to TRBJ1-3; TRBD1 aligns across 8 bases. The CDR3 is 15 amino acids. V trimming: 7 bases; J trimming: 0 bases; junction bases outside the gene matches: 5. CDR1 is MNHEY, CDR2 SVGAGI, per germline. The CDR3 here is CASNGQGISGNTIYF. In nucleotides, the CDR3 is TGTGCCAGCAACGGACAGGGAATCTCTGGAAACACCATATATTTT.

CDR3 region: CASTYYNEQFF. In DNA, the CDR3 is TGTGCCAGTACTTACTACAATGAGCAGTTCTTC. The chain carries TRBV19 and TRBJ2-1; D gene uncertain. This CDR3 has 11 amino acids. Trimming removed 7 bases from V and 3 bases from J, with 4 bases in between. Germline V gene sequence: CDR1 LNHDA, CDR2 SQIVND (reference sequence).

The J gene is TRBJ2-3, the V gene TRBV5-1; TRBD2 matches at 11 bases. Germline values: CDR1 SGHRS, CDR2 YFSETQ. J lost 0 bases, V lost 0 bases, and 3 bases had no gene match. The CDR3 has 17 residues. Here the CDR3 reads CASSLEPSGGSTDTQYF. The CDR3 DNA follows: TGCGCCAGCAGCTTGGAGCCTAGCGGGGGGAGCACAGATACGCAGTATTTT.

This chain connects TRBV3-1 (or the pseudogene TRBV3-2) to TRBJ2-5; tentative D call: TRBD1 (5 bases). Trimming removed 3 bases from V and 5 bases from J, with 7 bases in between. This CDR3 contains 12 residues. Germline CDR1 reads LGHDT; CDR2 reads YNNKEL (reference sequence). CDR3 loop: CASSHRAETQYF. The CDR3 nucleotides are TGTGCCAGCAGCCACAGGGCGGAGACCCAGTACTTC.

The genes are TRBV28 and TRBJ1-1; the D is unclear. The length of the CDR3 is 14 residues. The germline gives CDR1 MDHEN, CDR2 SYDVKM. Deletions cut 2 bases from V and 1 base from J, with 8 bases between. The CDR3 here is CASSLPAGNTEAFF. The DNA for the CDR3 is TGTGCCAGCAGTTTACCCGCGGGGAACACTGAAGCTTTCTTT.

The CDR3 protein is CASSRVPPGPSYEQYF. CDR3 nucleotides: TGTGCCAGCAGTCGAGTCCCCCCAGGCCCCTCCTACGAGCAGTACTTC. This chain joins TRBV27 and TRBJ2-7; the D is unclear. V shed 5 bases and J shed 0 bases, with 17 bases lying between them. CDR1 and CDR2 (germline): MNHEY, SMNVEV (reference sequence). This CDR3 region has 16 residues.

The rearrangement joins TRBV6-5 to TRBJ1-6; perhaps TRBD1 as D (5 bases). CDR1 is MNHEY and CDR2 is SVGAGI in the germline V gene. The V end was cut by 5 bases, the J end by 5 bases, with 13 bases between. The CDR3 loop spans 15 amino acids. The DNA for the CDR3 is TGTGCCAGCAGTAAGGAGGGGAGCCATAATTCACCCCTCCACTTT. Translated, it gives CASSKEGSHNSPLHF.

Here the CDR3 DNA reads TGTGCCAGCTCACCACCGAACCGGGACAGCCCTAATTCACCCCTCCACTTT. Protein: CASSPPNRDSPNSPLHF. The rearrangement uses TRBV18 and TRBJ1-6; 7 nucleotides align to TRBD1. Germline trimming cut 0 bases from V and 6 bases from J; bases unmatched to any gene: 8. In germline, CDR1 is KGHSH, CDR2 LQKENI. The CDR3 is 17 amino acids.

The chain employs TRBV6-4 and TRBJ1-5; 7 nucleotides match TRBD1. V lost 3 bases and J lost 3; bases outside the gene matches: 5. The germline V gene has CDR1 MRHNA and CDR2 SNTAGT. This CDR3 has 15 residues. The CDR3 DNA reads TGTGCCAGCAGTGATTTGACAGGGACCAATCAGCCCCAGCATTTT. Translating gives CASSDLTGTNQPQHF.

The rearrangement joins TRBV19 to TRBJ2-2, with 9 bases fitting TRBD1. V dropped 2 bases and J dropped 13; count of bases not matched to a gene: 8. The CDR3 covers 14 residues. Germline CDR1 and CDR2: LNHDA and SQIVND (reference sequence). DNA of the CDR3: TGTGCCAGTAGTATATCCGGGACAGGGATACGGCTGTTTTTT. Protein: CASSISGTGIRLFF.

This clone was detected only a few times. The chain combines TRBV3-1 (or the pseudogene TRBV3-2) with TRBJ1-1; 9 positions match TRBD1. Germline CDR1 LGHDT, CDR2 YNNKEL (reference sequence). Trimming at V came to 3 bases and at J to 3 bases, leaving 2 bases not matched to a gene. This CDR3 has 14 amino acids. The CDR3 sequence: CASSHGTGYTEAFF. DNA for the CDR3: TGTGCCAGCAGCCACGGGACAGGGTACACTGAAGCTTTCTTT.

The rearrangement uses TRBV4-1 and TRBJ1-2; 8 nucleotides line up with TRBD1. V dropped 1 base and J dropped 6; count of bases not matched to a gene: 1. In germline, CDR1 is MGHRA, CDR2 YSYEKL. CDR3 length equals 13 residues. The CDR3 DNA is TGCGCCAGCAGCCAAGGGACAGGGAATGGCTACACCTTC. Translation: CASSQGTGNGYTF.

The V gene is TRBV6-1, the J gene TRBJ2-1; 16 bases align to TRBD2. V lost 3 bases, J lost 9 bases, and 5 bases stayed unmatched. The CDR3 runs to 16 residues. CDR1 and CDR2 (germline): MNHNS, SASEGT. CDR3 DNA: TGTGCCAGCAGTGAGCCGGGACTAGCGGGGGGGCTTGAGCAGTTCTTC. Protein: CASSEPGLAGGLEQFF.

This chain's CDR3 is CAISDGGANRREQFF. The CDR3 DNA reads as TGTGCCATCAGTGACGGCGGGGCCAATAGGCGGGAGCAGTTCTTC. The chain has TRBV10-3 and TRBJ2-1; weak D call: TRBD2 (6 bases). Trimming took off 3 bases at V and 10 bases at J, with 19 bases between the two ends. Per germline, CDR1 ENHRY and CDR2 SYGVKD. The CDR3 is made up of 15 amino acids.

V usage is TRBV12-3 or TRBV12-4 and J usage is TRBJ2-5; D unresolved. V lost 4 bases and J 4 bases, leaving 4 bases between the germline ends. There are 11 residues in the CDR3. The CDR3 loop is CASSSGETQYF. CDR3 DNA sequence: TGTGCCAGCAGTTCGGGAGAGACCCAGTACTTC.

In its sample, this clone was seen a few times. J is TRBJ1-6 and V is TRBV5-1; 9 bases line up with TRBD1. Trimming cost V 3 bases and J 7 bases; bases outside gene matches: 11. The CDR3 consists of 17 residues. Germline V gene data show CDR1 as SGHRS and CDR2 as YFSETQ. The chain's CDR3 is CASSSEPGQGRNSPLHF. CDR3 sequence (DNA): TGCGCCAGCAGCTCAGAACCGGGACAGGGAAGAAATTCACCCCTCCACTTT.

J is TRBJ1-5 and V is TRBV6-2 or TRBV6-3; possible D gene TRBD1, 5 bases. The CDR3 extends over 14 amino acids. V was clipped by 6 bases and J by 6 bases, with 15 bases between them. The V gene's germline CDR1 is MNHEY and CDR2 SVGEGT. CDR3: CASSLGGEGQPQHF. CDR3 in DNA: TGTGCCAGCAGCCTGGGAGGGGAGGGTCAGCCCCAGCATTTT.

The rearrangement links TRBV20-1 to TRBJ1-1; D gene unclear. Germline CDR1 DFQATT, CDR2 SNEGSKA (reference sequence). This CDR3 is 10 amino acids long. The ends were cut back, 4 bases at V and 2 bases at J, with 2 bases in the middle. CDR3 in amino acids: CSAINTEAFF. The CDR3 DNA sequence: TGCAGTGCTATAAACACTGAAGCTTTCTTT.